Each of the 25 T cell receptor beta chains below was sequenced from the same sample in a study of OX40 agonist ivuxolimab in advanced cancers. Produced via immunoSEQ multiplex PCR; TCRdb's table is partial and in-frame only. This sample carries roughly 74,000 clones, about 90% of them seen once, and the ten largest clones take less than 10%. Source: CD4+ or CD8+ T cells sorted from blood, taken in a trial of the OX40 agonist ivuxolimab. The receptors were sampled from an adult with an advanced solid tumor such as melanoma, head and neck, liver or kidney cancer.

The CDR3 is CASSLDRGTHEQYF. CDR3 bases: TGTGCCAGCAGCCTGGACAGGGGAACTCACGAGCAGTACTTC. The V call is TRBV11-2, the J call TRBJ2-7; TRBD1 matches 9 bases. Trimming at V came to 5 bases and at J to 5 bases, leaving 7 bases not matched to a gene. Germline V gene sequence: CDR1 SGHAT, CDR2 FQNNGV. The CDR3 is 14 residues long.

This clone appeared once. The sample has other DNA sequences that encode this CDR3 too. V usage is TRBV27 and J usage is TRBJ1-1, with D possibly matching TRBD1 (5 bases). The CDR3 length is 14 residues. Trimming shortened V by 6 bases and J by 5 bases, and 16 bases separated the two germline ends. Germline-derived CDR1 and CDR2 are MNHEY and SMNVEV (reference sequence). The CDR3 DNA reads TGTGCCAGCAGCCTCGGGGGGGAAAATACTGAAGCTTTCTTT. Translation gives CASSLGGENTEAFF.

The chain couples TRBV19 to TRBJ1-1; tentative D call: TRBD1 (6 bases). This CDR3 region has 13 residues. From germline, CDR1 is LNHDA and CDR2 SQIVND (reference sequence). V gave up 7 bases and J gave up 4 bases, with 13 bases separating them. For the CDR3, the DNA is TGTGCCAGTAACTGGGGGGCAGGCACTGAAGCTTTCTTT. Its protein product is CASNWGAGTEAFF. The entire variable domain, with the rest obtained from reference TRBV19 and TRBJ1-1, is as follows: DGGITQSPKYLFRKEGQNVTLSCEQNLNHDAMYWYRQDPGQGLRLIYYSQIVNDFQKGDIAEGYSVSREKKESFPLTVTSAQKNPTAFYLCASNWGAGTEAFFGQGTRLTVV.

In its sample, this clone was seen many times. The V call is TRBV7-6, the J call TRBJ2-2; D ambiguous. CDR3 length: 14 amino acids. Germline CDR1 reads SGHVS; CDR2 reads FNYEAQ. Trimming stripped 8 bases from V and 1 base from J, with 11 bases between. CDR3 nucleotide sequence: TGTGCCAGCTCCCCCACGGGGAACACCGGGGAGCTGTTTTTT. It is translated as CASSPTGNTGELFF. Full variable domain (rest looked up from reference TRBV7-6 and TRBJ2-2): GAGVSQSPRYKVTKRGQDVALRCDPISGHVSLYWYRQALGQGPEFLTYFNYEAQQDKSGLPNDRFSAERPEGSISTLTIQRTEQRDSAMYRCASSPTGNTGELFFGEGSRLTVL.

This clone was seen once. This sequence joins TRBV27 and TRBJ1-1; D unresolved. Germline assignment: CDR1 MNHEY and CDR2 SMNVEV (reference sequence). This CDR3 is 12 amino acids long. Trimming removed 2 bases from V and 7 bases from J, with 8 bases in between. DNA of the CDR3: TGTGCCAGCAGTTTAAATGGTCTTGAAGCTTTCTTT. Translating gives CASSLNGLEAFF.

In its sample, this clone was seen once. J is TRBJ1-2 and V is TRBV9, with 11 positions matching TRBD1. The CDR3 loop spans 15 amino acids. The germline gives CDR1 SGDLS, CDR2 YYNGEE. Unmatched junction bases numbered 7, after V lost 3 bases and J lost 6 bases. The CDR3 spells CASSGPGQGVNGYTF. DNA for the CDR3: TGTGCCAGCAGCGGACCGGGACAGGGGGTCAATGGCTACACCTTC. The complete variable domain, with remaining parts taken from reference TRBV9 and TRBJ1-2, reads DSGVTQTPKHLITATGQRVTLRCSPRSGDLSVYWYQQSLDQGLQFLIQYYNGEERAKGNILERFSAQQFPDLHSELNLSSLELGDSALYFCASSGPGQGVNGYTFGSGTRLTVV.

V gene TRBV7-9 combines with J gene TRBJ2-7, with TRBD1 as a possible D gene (5 bases). This CDR3 is built from 14 residues. Between the trimmed V and J ends, which lost 5 bases and 2 bases, there was a span of 13 bases. Germline values: CDR1 SEHNR, CDR2 FQNEAQ (reference sequence). The CDR3 DNA follows: TGTGCCAGCAGCCCGAGGACAAATACCTACGAGCAGTACTTC. The encoded protein is CASSPRTNTYEQYF.

The gene calls are TRBV11-2 and TRBJ2-5, with 9 bases fitting TRBD1. The J call may not be correct, given that the DNA end is closer to TRBJ2-7. CDR3 length equals 16 residues. Germline CDR1 is SGHAT and CDR2 is FQNNGV. The CDR3 protein is CASSLWGTGSSYEQYF. The CDR3 DNA sequence: TGTGCCAGCAGCTTATGGGGGACAGGGAGCTCCTACGAGCAGTACTTC.

This clone has a single count. The chain has TRBV11-2 and TRBJ2-7; the match to TRBD1 covers 8 bases. Germline CDR1 and CDR2: SGHAT and FQNNGV. Trimming removed 4 bases from V and 2 bases from J; junction bases left unmatched: 7. CDR3 size: 15 residues. CDR3 in amino acids: CASSSRTGSTYEQYF. Written as DNA, the CDR3 is TGTGCCAGCAGCTCGAGGACAGGGTCTACCTACGAGCAGTACTTC.

The chain joins TRBV6-5 to TRBJ2-1; TRBD2 matches 13 bases. The V and J ends lost 6 bases and 10 bases, in that order; junction bases with no gene match: 9. Germline V gene data show CDR1 as MNHEY and CDR2 as SVGAGI. The CDR3 length is 15 residues. The chain's CDR3 is CASSLLAGGPQEQFF. For the CDR3, the DNA is TGTGCCAGCAGCCTACTAGCGGGGGGGCCCCAGGAGCAGTTCTTC.

The chain recombines TRBV11-2 with TRBJ1-2; no reliable D call. The CDR3 is 14 amino acids. V was pared by 5 bases and J by 8 bases, with 18 bases between. Per the germline V gene, CDR1 is SGHAT and CDR2 is FQNNGV. CDR3 sequence: CASSLNPRLFGYTF. The CDR3 DNA is TGTGCCAGCAGCCTCAACCCCCGGTTATTCGGCTACACCTTC.

The chain uses TRBV2 and TRBJ1-1; D unclear. Germline V gene sequence: CDR1 SNHLY, CDR2 FYNNEI. Trimming removed 10 bases from V and 1 base from J, with 13 bases in between. The CDR3 extends over 13 amino acids. In nucleotides, the CDR3 is TGTGCCACGAAATCACAGAAGAACACTGAAGCTTTCTTT. It specifies CATKSQKNTEAFF. The variable domain in full, completed from reference TRBV2 and TRBJ1-1, reads EPEVTQTPSHQVTQMGQEVILRCVPISNHLYFYWYRQILGQKVEFLVSFYNNEISEKSEIFDDQFSVERPDGSNFTLKIRSTKLEDSAMYFCATKSQKNTEAFFGQGTRLTVV.

This clone occurred a few times. The CDR3 reads CASMGQDYGYTF. The CDR3 coding sequence is TGCGCCAGCATGGGGCAGGACTATGGCTACACCTTC. The genes are TRBV4-1 and TRBJ1-2; tentatively, D is TRBD1 (5 bases). Germline loops: CDR1 MGHRA, CDR2 YSYEKL. Trimming cost V 7 bases and J 3 bases, with 9 bases left between them. The CDR3 covers 12 residues.

The rearrangement uses TRBV27 and TRBJ1-3; weak D call: TRBD1 (5 bases). Germline CDR1 reads MNHEY; CDR2 reads SMNVEV (reference sequence). The length of the CDR3 is 17 residues. Trimming pared 0 bases from V and 0 bases from J, leaving 12 bases between. CDR3 in DNA: TGTGCCAGCAGTTTATCAAGGGGCCCAAACTCTGGAAACACCATATATTTT. This encodes CASSLSRGPNSGNTIYF.

V is TRBV7-9 and J is TRBJ1-4; 10 nucleotides align to TRBD1. This CDR3 contains 15 residues. V lost 5 bases to trimming and J lost 8 bases; unmatched junction nucleotides: 8. CDR1 and CDR2 (germline): SEHNR, FQNEAQ (reference sequence). CDR3 bases: TGTGCCAGCAGCGCCTTGGACAGGGGGACGGAAAAACTGTTTTTT. It encodes CASSALDRGTEKLFF. Using reference TRBV7-9 and TRBJ1-4 for the parts outside the CDR3, the full variable domain is DTGVSQNPRHKITKRGQNVTFRCDPISEHNRLYWYRQTLGQGPEFLTYFQNEAQLEKSRLLSDRFSAERPKGSFSTLEIQRTEQGDSAMYLCASSALDRGTEKLFFGSGTQLSVL.

The chain combines TRBV2 with TRBJ1-5, with a possible D match to TRBD1 (5 bases). V lost 7 bases and J lost 3, with 13 bases in between. The length of the CDR3 is 14 residues. Germline values: CDR1 SNHLY, CDR2 FYNNEI. The CDR3 DNA follows: TGTGCCAGCACCGGAGGGGCTTCCAATCAGCCCCAGCATTTT. Translating gives CASTGGASNQPQHF.

The rearrangement joins TRBV5-1 to TRBJ2-7; tentatively, D is TRBD2 (5 bases). The V end lost 6 bases, the J end lost 3 bases, and 16 bases lay between the germline ends. Germline V gene lookup returns CDR1 SGHRS and CDR2 YFSETQ. The CDR3 consists of 14 residues. The CDR3 region is CASTSEDRYYEQYF. DNA of the CDR3: TGCGCCAGCACCTCGGAGGACCGGTACTACGAGCAGTACTTC.

This clone was recorded once. The rearrangement links TRBV7-8 to TRBJ2-1; 13 nucleotides agree with TRBD2. Germline trimming cut 5 bases from V and 5 bases from J; bases unmatched to any gene: 6. This CDR3 has 16 residues. Germline CDR1 SGHVS, CDR2 FQNEAQ. The chain's CDR3 is CASSPLLAGGDNEQFF. The CDR3 bases are TGTGCCAGCAGCCCTCTACTAGCGGGGGGGGACAATGAGCAGTTCTTC.

The V call is TRBV11-1, the J call TRBJ2-7; maybe TRBD1 (6 bases). With 4 bases removed from V and 2 bases from J, the gap between germline ends came to 15 bases. The CDR3 is 15 residues long. Germline V gene lookup returns CDR1 SGHAT and CDR2 FQDESV (reference sequence). The CDR3 DNA sequence: TGTGCCAGCAGCTCACACAGGGCGATGGCCTACGAGCAGTACTTC. This gives the protein CASSSHRAMAYEQYF.

The rearrangement uses TRBV27 and TRBJ2-7, with TRBD2 matching 7 bases. This CDR3 has 14 amino acids. V dropped 4 bases and J dropped 4; count of bases not matched to a gene: 7. Germline assignment: CDR1 MNHEY and CDR2 SMNVEV (reference sequence). The CDR3: CASSYGTTGYEQYF. The DNA for the CDR3 is TGTGCCAGCAGTTACGGGACTACCGGATACGAGCAGTACTTC.

This clone turned up a few times. The chain recombines TRBV27 with TRBJ2-7; 8 bases map to TRBD2. The CDR3 covers 18 residues. Germline assignment: CDR1 MNHEY and CDR2 SMNVEV (reference sequence). The trim removed 3 bases at V and 2 bases at J, leaving 15 bases unmatched. CDR3 nucleotides: TGTGCCAGCAGTTTCGGTGTACCGTCCGGCGGGGGGACCTACGAGCAGTACTTC. This encodes CASSFGVPSGGGTYEQYF.

The J gene is TRBJ1-1, the V gene TRBV6-1; D is uncertain. CDR1 MNHNS and CDR2 SASEGT come from the germline V gene. Trimming took 3 bases from V and 1 from J, leaving 9 bases between them. The CDR3 covers 14 residues. The CDR3: CASSDDIGNTEAFF. CDR3 DNA: TGTGCCAGCAGTGATGACATCGGGAACACTGAAGCTTTCTTT.

This chain connects TRBV5-8 to TRBJ2-7, with TRBD2 as a possible D gene (5 bases). Germline CDR1 is SGHTS and CDR2 is YDEGEE. V was pared by 7 bases and J by 0 bases, with 5 bases between. The CDR3 is made up of 11 amino acids. The DNA of the CDR3 is TGTGCCAGCCTAGCCTCCTACGAGCAGTACTTC. Its protein product is CASLASYEQYF.

The V gene is TRBV30, the J gene TRBJ2-7; possible D gene TRBD2, 6 bases. V gave up 0 bases and J gave up 0 bases, with 12 bases separating them. Germline CDR1 GTSNPN, CDR2 SVGIG (reference sequence). CDR3 length: 15 residues. The CDR3: CAWSVLGLYSYEQYF. The CDR3 DNA reads TGTGCCTGGAGTGTATTGGGACTCTACTCCTACGAGCAGTACTTC.

The V gene is TRBV29-1, the J gene TRBJ1-2; 12 bases line up with TRBD1. Germline loops: CDR1 SQVTM, CDR2 ANQGSEA. The CDR3 runs 16 residues. V trimming: 2 bases; J trimming: 2 bases; junction bases outside the gene matches: 6. CDR3 sequence (DNA): TGCAGCGTTGAAAGTCCGGGACAGGGGGCAAACTATGGCTACACCTTC. Translating gives CSVESPGQGANYGYTF.